The 5 T cell receptor beta chains below come from one sample, sequenced in a study of cytomegalovirus exposure and HLA in healthy donors. Primers for the PCR totalled 60 Vbeta and 13 Jbeta. Libraries were prepared by immunoSEQ multiplex PCR; TCRdb keeps only in-frame clonotypes and omits some of them. The profile covers about 210,000 clones, with approximately 79% appearing a single time and approximately 1.8% taken by the ten largest. The sequenced sample consisted of PBMCs. The source is a male donor in good health and CMV-seronegative.

As DNA, the CDR3 is TGTGCCAGCAGCGTCAGACTAGCCCAACTACCCTACGAGCAGTACTTC. Translating gives CASSVRLAQLPYEQYF. The V and J genes are TRBV7-9 and TRBJ2-7; 7 nucleotides align to TRBD2. Looked up from germline, CDR1 is SEHNR and CDR2 is FQNEAQ (reference sequence). Trimming at V came to 5 bases and at J to 2 bases, leaving 12 bases not matched to a gene. This CDR3 region has 16 residues.

The count of this clone is one. The chain carries TRBV2 and TRBJ2-5, with 8 nucleotides matching TRBD1. Germline CDR1 and CDR2: SNHLY and FYNNEI. V lost 3 bases and J lost 1; bases outside the gene matches: 7. The CDR3 has 16 amino acids. The CDR3 DNA reads as TGTGCCAGCAGTGAGAGCCGAGACAGGGGCCAAGAGACCCAGTACTTC. It yields the protein CASSESRDRGQETQYF.

This sequence joins TRBV6-5 and TRBJ1-2; no reliable D call. V was clipped by 5 bases and J by 4 bases, with 8 bases between them. Germline V CDR1 and CDR2: MNHEY, SVGAGI. The CDR3 runs 12 residues. CDR3 DNA sequence: TGTGCCAGCAGTGACGGAGGCTATGGCTACACCTTC. Protein: CASSDGGYGYTF.

The chain employs TRBV7-2 and TRBJ1-5; D is perhaps TRBD1 (6 bases). Germline lookup yields CDR1 SGHTA and CDR2 FQGNSA. The CDR3 runs to 15 residues. The V and J ends lost 1 base and 3 bases respectively, with 10 bases between them. The DNA of the CDR3 is TGTGCCAGCAGCTTAGTCAGGGGTCTCAATCAGCCCCAGCATTTT. It codes for CASSLVRGLNQPQHF.

The J gene is TRBJ1-3, the V gene TRBV4-2; TRBD1 matches 8 bases. J was trimmed by 1 base and V by 4 bases; bases with no gene match: 9. CDR1 and CDR2 from the germline V gene are LGHNA and YNFKEQ. The CDR3 is 17 residues long. The CDR3: CASSPLNQGASGNTIYF. For the CDR3, the DNA is TGTGCCAGCAGCCCACTTAATCAGGGGGCGTCTGGAAACACCATATATTTT.